Described below is a single T cell receptor beta chain sequence and its context. These data are taken from a study of preoperative IRX-2 immunotherapy in early breast cancer. This CDR3 has 14 amino acids. V lost 4 bases to trimming and J lost 2 bases, with 12 bases between them. Germline CDR1 reads SSHAT; CDR2 reads FNYEAQ (reference sequence). The assay was immunoSEQ multiplex PCR, and TCRdb's table has in-frame clones only and misses some. The profile covers roughly 27,000 clones, with about four fifths appearing a single time and about 2.4% taken by the ten largest. Regarding treatment: preoperative locoregional IRX-2 cytokine immunotherapy. Preoperative locoregional IRX-2 cytokine immunotherapy was tested in the phase Ib source study.

The chain couples TRBV7-7 to TRBJ2-7; D possibly corresponds to TRBD1 (6 bases). The source material was lymph node tissue, sampled before IRX-2 immunotherapy. This receptor was obtained from a human donor with breast cancer. The CDR3 DNA reads as TGTGCCAGCAGCTCCAACAGGGAGCCCTACGAGCAGTACTTC. Protein: CASSSNREPYEQYF.